The table lists the clone carrying this T cell receptor (beta chain) with many counts. Germline assignment: CDR1 SGHVS and CDR2 FQNEAQ. Trimming cost V 5 bases and J 6 bases; bases outside gene matches: 3. This CDR3 region has 13 residues. Ten milliliters of peripheral blood were drawn from each donor. Every sample yielded at least 6.5 million isolated PBMCs. This sample was included in a study of blood T cells in healthy people across ages. With a J-beta primer mix and a sample-barcoded 5' primer, a second PCR ran roughly 6 to 11 cycles. TCRdb re-derived calls from the 5' RACE reads in MiXCR, one entry per CDR3 protein. The table has about 1,500,000 distinct CDR3 sequences, over 25% seen once; the top ten hold roughly 8%.

This TCR was recovered from a woman aged 30 to 39 in good health. Sequences were obtained from blood. The chain employs TRBV7-8 and TRBJ2-1, with 8 bases lining up with TRBD2. The CDR3 reads CASSASGSNEQFF. Written as DNA, the CDR3 is TGTGCCAGCAGCGCCAGCGGGAGCAATGAGCAGTTCTTC.